This T cell receptor beta chain was recorded in a study of molecular identifiers for immune sequencing clone quantification. Study results and caveats: Identical TCR molecules that share a barcode could lead to an underestimation of highly expanded clone sizes.

Note on this clonotype: Its cognate antigen is unknown.

The CDR3 consists of 15 residues. V lost 6 bases, J lost 3 bases, and 6 bases stayed unmatched. Germline CDR1 and CDR2: MNHEY and SVGAGI. MiXCR, applied by TCRdb to the PCR reads, yields one record per CDR3 protein. The table shows more than 450,000 distinct CDR3 sequences, with roughly 24% occurring only once. CD8+CD4-CCR7+CD45RA+ cells were sorted as naive CD8 T cells. This chain connects TRBV6-5 to TRBJ1-1, with 11 bases identical to TRBD1. The sequenced sample consisted of naive CD8+ T cells from blood, with Jurkat cell RNA spiked in. Subset defined: FACS-sorted CD8+CD4-CCR7+CD45RA+ naive T cells. The receptor comes from a human donor in good health. Some libraries in this study had Jurkat cell RNA spiked in. The CDR3 DNA is TGTGCCAGCAGGGACAGGGGGCGGTCGGACACTGAAGCTTTCTTT. Protein product: CASRDRGRSDTEAFF.